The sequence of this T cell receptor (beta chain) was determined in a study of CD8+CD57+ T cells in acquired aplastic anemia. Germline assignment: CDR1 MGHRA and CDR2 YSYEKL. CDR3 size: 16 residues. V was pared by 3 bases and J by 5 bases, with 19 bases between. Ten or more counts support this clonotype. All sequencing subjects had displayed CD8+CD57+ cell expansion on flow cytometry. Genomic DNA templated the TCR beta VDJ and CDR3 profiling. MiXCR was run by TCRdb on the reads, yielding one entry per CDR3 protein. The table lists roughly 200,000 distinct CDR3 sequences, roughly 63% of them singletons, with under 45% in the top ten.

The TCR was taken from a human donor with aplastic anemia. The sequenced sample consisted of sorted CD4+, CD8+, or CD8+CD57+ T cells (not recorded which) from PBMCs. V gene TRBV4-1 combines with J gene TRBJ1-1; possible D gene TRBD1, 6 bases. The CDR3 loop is CASSHQLNRVGTEAFF. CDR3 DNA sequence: TGCGCCAGCAGCCACCAACTTAACAGGGTTGGTACTGAAGCTTTCTTT.